One T cell receptor beta chain is described in this entry. The data were produced by immunoSEQ multiplex PCR, yet TCRdb's version contains in-frame clones alone and is incomplete. The data show about 140,000 clones, roughly 77% seen once. The entry originates in a study of cytotoxic CD8 clonotypes in ibrutinib-treated CLL. This CDR3 region has 16 residues. The specimen comprised PBMCs, sampled after 12 months of ibrutinib treatment. This chain uses TRBV1 with TRBJ2-7; TRBD2 was called by the table and not checked on the DNA. TRBV1 is recorded as a pseudogene. The TCR comes from a human donor with chronic lymphocytic leukemia. DNA of the CDR3: TGCACCAGCAGCCAAGATACGACTAGCGGGGGGGTTAAGCAGTACTTC. Its translation is CTSSQDTTSGGVKQYF.